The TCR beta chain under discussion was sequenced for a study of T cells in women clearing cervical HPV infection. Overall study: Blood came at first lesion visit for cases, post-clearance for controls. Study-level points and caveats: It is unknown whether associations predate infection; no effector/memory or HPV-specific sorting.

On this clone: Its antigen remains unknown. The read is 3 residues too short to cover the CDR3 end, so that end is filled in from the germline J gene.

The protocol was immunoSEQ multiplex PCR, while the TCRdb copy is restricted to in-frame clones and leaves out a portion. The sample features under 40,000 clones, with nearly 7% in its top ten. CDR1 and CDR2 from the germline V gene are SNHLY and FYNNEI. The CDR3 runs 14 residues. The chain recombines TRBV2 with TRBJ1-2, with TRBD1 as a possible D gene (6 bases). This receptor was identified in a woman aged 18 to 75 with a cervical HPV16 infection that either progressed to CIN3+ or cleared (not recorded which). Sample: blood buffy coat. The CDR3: CASSVQGSYNDYTF. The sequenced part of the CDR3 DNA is TGTGCCAGCAGTGTGCAGGGGAGTTACAATGAC. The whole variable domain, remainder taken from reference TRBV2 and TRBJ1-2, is EPEVTQTPSHQVTQMGQEVILRCVPISNHLYFYWYRQILGQKVEFLVSFYNNEISEKSEIFDDQFSVERPDGSNFTLKIRSTKLEDSAMYFCASSVQGSYNDYTFGSGTRLTVV.